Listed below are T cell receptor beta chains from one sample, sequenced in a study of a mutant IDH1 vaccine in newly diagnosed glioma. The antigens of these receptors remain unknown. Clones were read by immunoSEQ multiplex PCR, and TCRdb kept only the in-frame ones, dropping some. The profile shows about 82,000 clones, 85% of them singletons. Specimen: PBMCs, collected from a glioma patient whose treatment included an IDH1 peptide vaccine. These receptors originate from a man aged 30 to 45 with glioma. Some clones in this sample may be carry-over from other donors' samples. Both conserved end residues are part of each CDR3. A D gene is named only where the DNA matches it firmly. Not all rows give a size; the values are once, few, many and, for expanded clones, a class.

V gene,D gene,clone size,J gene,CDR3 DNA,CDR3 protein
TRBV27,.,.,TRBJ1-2,TGTGCCAGCACAACCAAGGGGGGTAACTATGGCTACACCTTC,CASTTKGGNYGYTF
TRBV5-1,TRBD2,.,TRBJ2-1,TGCGCCAGCAGCCCCCAGGTGGGACTAGCGGGAGGGGGCCACTTCTTC,CASSPQVGLAGGGHFF
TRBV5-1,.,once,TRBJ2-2,TGCGCCAGCAGCCGGGGACGGCCGGAGGGCGGGGAGCTGTTTTTT,CASSRGRPEGGELFF
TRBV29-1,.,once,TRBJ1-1,TGCAGCGTTGATCGGGGGGCGAACACTGAAGCTTTCTTT,CSVDRGANTEAFF
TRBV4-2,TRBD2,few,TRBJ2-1,TGTGCCAGCAGCCAAGAAGTGCTAGCGGGGGGGCCCAATGAGCAGTTCTTC,CASSQEVLAGGPNEQFF
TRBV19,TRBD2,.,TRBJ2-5,TGTGCCAGTAGTATAGAAAGCGGGGGATCGGAGACCCAGTACTTC,CASSIESGGSETQYF
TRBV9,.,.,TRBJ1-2,TGTGCCAGCAGCGTTACCCTCAAGCATGGCTACACCTTC,CASSVTLKHGYTF
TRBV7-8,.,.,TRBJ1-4,TGTGCCAGCAGCTTAAGGGGCCGACAGCCCGGAGAGGAAAAACTGTTTTTT,CASSLRGRQPGEEKLFF
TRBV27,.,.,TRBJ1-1,TGTGCCAGCAGAAACCTGTGGAGTCGTACTGAAGCTTTCTTT,CASRNLWSRTEAFF
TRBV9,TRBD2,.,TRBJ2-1,TGTGCCAGCAGCGTAGATCCGGGGGGGCCCTCGGGTGAGCAGTTCTTC,CASSVDPGGPSGEQFF
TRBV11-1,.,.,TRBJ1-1,TGTGCCAGCAGCTTGGGGGGTTATGGATCTGAAGCTTTCTTT,CASSLGGYGSEAFF
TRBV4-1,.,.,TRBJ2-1,TGCGCCAGCAGCCATTCTAGCCCTTCCTACAATGAGCAGTTCTTC,CASSHSSPSYNEQFF
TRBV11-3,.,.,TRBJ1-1,TGTGCCAGCAGCTTAGGGGGGAACACTGAAGCTTTCTTT,CASSLGGNTEAFF
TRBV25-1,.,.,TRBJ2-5,TGTGCCAGCAGTGACAGGGCCTGGGAGACCCAGTACTTC,CASSDRAWETQYF
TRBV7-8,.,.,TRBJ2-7,TGTGCCAGCAGCTTAGGGGTGGGAGGCTACGAGCAGTACTTC,CASSLGVGGYEQYF
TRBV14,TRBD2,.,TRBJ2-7,TGTGCCAGCAGGGCTAGCGGGAGCAGCTACGAGCAGTACTTC,CASRASGSSYEQYF
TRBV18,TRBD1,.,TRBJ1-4,TGTGCCAGCTCACCTGGGACAGGGGCCATTAATGAAAAACTGTTTTTT,CASSPGTGAINEKLFF
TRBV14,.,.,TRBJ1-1,TGTGCCAGCAGCCAAATTGAGGGGGGTCGGAACACTGAAGCTTTCTTT,CASSQIEGGRNTEAFF
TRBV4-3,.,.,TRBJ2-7,TGCGCCAGCAGCCAAGGTCGCTCAGTTGGGCCTGGATCCTACGAGCAGTACTTC,CASSQGRSVGPGSYEQYF
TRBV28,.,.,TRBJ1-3,TGTGCCAGCAGTTCCACGAGGGGAAACACCATATATTTT,CASSSTRGNTIYF
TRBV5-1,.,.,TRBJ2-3,TGCGCCAGCAGCTTAGGGTCAGTGAGGGCAGATACGCAGTATTTT,CASSLGSVRADTQYF
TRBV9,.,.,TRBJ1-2,TGTGCCAGCAGCGTCGGAACGGGGTCCCCAGGCGGCTACACCTTC,CASSVGTGSPGGYTF
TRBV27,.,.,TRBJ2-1,TGTGCCAGCAGTTCCCAAGCGCCAAGCTCCTACAATGAGCAGTTCTTC,CASSSQAPSSYNEQFF
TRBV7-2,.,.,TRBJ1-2,TGTGCCAGCAGCCGCTCCCTGGGGGTACTCAGCTATGGCTACACCTTC,CASSRSLGVLSYGYTF
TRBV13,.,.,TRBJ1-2,TGTGCCAGCAGCTCCCATGATGGGGACTCTGGACCTTATGGCTACACCTTC,CASSSHDGDSGPYGYTF
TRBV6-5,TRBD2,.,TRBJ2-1,TGTGCCAGCAACCTGGGAGGGAAGAAGTTCTTC,CASNLGGKKFF
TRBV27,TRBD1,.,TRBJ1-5,TGTGCCAGCAGTTTAAGGGGATCGACAGGGGAGATTAGCAATCAGCCCCAGCATTTT,CASSLRGSTGEISNQPQHF
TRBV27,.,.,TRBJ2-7,TGTGCCAGCAGTACGATCCGAGCTTCCGAGCAGTACTTC,CASSTIRASEQYF
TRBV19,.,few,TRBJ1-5,TGTGCCAGTAATGACGGGATGTTCAATCAGCCCCAGCATTTT,CASNDGMFNQPQHF
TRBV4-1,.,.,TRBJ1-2,TGCGCCAGCAGCCAAATTAGGACGGACGCGCGGGGCGGAGGCTACACCTTC,CASSQIRTDARGGGYTF
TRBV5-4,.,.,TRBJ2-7,TGTGCCAGCAGCAAGAGGACATCCGCCAGCTCCTACGAGCAGTACTTC,CASSKRTSASSYEQYF
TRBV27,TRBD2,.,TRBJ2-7,TGTGCCAGCAGTTTACTAGCGGGGAGCTACGAGCAGTACTTC,CASSLLAGSYEQYF
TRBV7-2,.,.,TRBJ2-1,TGTGCCAGCAGCTTAGCCCTGGGGGTCAATGAGCAGTTCTTC,CASSLALGVNEQFF
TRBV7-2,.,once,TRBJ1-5,TGTGCCAGCAGCTTAGAAGGAGGGCTCAATCAGCCCCAGCATTTT,CASSLEGGLNQPQHF